This TCR beta chain was sequenced during a study of blood T cell repertoires in COVID-19. On the study more broadly: Specimens from acute and convalescent COVID-19 originated in the United States, Italy and Spain. The cDNA or gDNA used as material had been derived from T cells, B-cell-depleted T cells, or PBMCs.

Only in-frame clones appear in the TCRdb table, and some are missing; sequencing was by immunoSEQ multiplex PCR. The data contain 200,000 to 300,000 clones, 70% to 90% of them singletons. Germline V CDR1 and CDR2: SGHTA, FQGNSA. CDR3 length: 16 residues. V trimming: 5 bases; J trimming: 2 bases; junction bases outside the gene matches: 9. The V and J genes are TRBV7-2 and TRBJ2-1; 7 positions match TRBD2. This sequence was found in a man between 18 and 35 years old with active or convalescent COVID-19. Source material: peripheral blood. CDR3 protein: CASSPQGGQPYNEQFF. The CDR3 DNA reads TGTGCCAGCAGCCCCCAGGGAGGGCAACCCTACAATGAGCAGTTCTTC.